The 6 T cell receptor beta chains below were found in one sample sequenced in a study of beta chain features in type 1 diabetes. Sequenced material consisted of expressed TCRB transcripts (all of the isolated RNA was reverse transcribed). Produced via immunoSEQ multiplex PCR; TCRdb's table is partial and in-frame only. The sample consists of 95,000 to 150,000 clones, roughly 17% of them appearing once. Findings and limits, study-wide: Among all four CD4+ subsets, Type 1 diabetes patients had TCRB CDR3s that were moderately but significantly shorter.

No antigens are known for them. Sequenced material: central memory CD4+ T cells from blood. Receptors originate from a man aged 30 to 45 with type 1 diabetes.

This clone has only a few counts. The chain carries TRBV19 and TRBJ2-2; tentative D call: TRBD1 (6 bases). Trimming removed 6 bases from V and 2 bases from J, with 13 bases in between. The CDR3 contains 15 residues. Germline loops: CDR1 LNHDA, CDR2 SQIVND (reference sequence). The CDR3 coding sequence is TGTGCCAGTAGGGACAGTCCCCTCAACACCGGGGAGCTGTTTTTT. Its protein product is CASRDSPLNTGELFF.

The CDR3 DNA sequence: TGTGCCAGCAGCCCAACGGTGACCGGGACAGATACGCAGTATTTT. Its protein is CASSPTVTGTDTQYF. This rearrangement joins TRBV7-2 to TRBJ2-3; no clear D gene. The CDR3 spans 15 residues. V was trimmed by 5 bases and J by 3 bases, leaving 15 bases between them. From germline, CDR1 is SGHTA and CDR2 FQGNSA.

This clone has only a few counts. The chain recombines TRBV7-6 with TRBJ2-3; TRBD2 matches at 9 bases. J lost 3 bases, V lost 8 bases, and 12 bases had no gene match. From germline, CDR1 is SGHVS and CDR2 FNYEAQ. The CDR3 is made up of 16 amino acids. CDR3 in DNA: TGTGCCAGCTCGACTAGCGGCCCCCTTGCGACAGATACGCAGTATTTT. Amino acids: CASSTSGPLATDTQYF. The whole variable domain, filled in from reference TRBV7-6 and TRBJ2-3, reads GAGVSQSPRYKVTKRGQDVALRCDPISGHVSLYWYRQALGQGPEFLTYFNYEAQQDKSGLPNDRFSAERPEGSISTLTIQRTEQRDSAMYRCASSTSGPLATDTQYFGPGTRLTVL.

Ten or more counts support this clone. This chain connects TRBV19 to TRBJ1-5; the D is unclear. The V gene lost 3 bases and the J gene lost 5 bases, with 11 bases spanning the gap. The CDR3 has 14 amino acids. CDR1 is LNHDA, CDR2 SQIVND, per germline (reference sequence). The CDR3 nucleotides read TGTGCCAGTAGTATTCAGAACAGTCATCAGCCCCAGCATTTT. This translates into CASSIQNSHQPQHF.

This clone was seen only a few times. Other nucleotide sequences from this sample produce the same CDR3. V is TRBV9 and J is TRBJ1-2; 12 bases are a match to TRBD1. Germline values: CDR1 SGDLS, CDR2 YYNGEE. V shed 3 bases and J 7 bases; nucleotides not matched to a gene: 4. There are 14 residues in the CDR3. The CDR3 loop is CASSAGTGGLGYTF. CDR3 in DNA: TGTGCCAGCAGCGCTGGGACAGGGGGCCTTGGCTACACCTTC.

This clone was found a few times. The rearrangement uses TRBV30 and TRBJ1-2; possible D gene TRBD1, 6 bases. The CDR3 has 16 residues. Trimming removed 0 bases from V and 6 bases from J, with 20 bases in between. CDR1 is GTSNPN, CDR2 SVGIG, per germline (reference sequence). The CDR3 is CAWSVYARGLGNGYTF. CDR3 nucleotide sequence: TGTGCCTGGAGTGTATATGCGCGGGGGCTCGGGAATGGCTACACCTTC.